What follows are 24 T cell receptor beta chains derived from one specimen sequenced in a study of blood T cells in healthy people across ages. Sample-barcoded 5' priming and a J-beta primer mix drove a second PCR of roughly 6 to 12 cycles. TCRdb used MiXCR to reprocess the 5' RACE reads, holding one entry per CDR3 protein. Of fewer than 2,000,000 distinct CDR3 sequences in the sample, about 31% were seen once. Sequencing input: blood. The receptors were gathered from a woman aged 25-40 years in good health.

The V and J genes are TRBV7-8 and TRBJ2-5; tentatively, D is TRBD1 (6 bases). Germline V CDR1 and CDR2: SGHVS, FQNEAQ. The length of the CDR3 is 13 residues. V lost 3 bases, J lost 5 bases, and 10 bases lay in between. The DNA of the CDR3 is TGTGCCAGCAGCTTCACAGGGTCTGAGACCCAGTACTTC. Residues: CASSFTGSETQYF.

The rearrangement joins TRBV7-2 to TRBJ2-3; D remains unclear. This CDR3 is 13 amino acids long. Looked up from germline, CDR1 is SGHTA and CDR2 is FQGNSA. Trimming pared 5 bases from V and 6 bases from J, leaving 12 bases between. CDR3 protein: CASSPPNGDTQYF. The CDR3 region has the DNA TGTGCCAGCAGCCCTCCCAATGGGGATACGCAGTATTTT.

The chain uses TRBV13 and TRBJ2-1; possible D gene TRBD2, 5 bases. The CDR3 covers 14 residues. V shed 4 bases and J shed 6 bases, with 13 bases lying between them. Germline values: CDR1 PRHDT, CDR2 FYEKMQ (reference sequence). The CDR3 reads CASSWTVSGNEQFF. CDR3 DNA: TGTGCCAGCAGCTGGACGGTCAGCGGCAATGAGCAGTTCTTC. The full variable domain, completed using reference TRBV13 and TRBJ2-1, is AAGVIQSPRHLIKEKRETATLKCYPIPRHDTVYWYQQGPGQDPQFLISFYEKMQSDKGSIPDRFSAQQFSDYHSELNMSSLELGDSALYFCASSWTVSGNEQFFGPGTRLTVL.

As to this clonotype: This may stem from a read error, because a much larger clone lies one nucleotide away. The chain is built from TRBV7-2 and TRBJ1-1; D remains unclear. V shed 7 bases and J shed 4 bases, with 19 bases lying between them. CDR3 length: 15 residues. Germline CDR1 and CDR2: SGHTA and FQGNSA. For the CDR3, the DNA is TGTGCCAGCAACCCTGGCGGGCTAAGGAGCACTGAAGCTTTCTTT. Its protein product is CASNPGGLRSTEAFF.

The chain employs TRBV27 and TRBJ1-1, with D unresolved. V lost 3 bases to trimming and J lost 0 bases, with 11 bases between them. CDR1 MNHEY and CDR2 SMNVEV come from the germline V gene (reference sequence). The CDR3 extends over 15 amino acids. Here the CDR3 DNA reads TGTGCCAGCAGTTTCGTAGGGCCGATGAACACTGAAGCTTTCTTT. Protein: CASSFVGPMNTEAFF.

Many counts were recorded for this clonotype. CDR3 nucleotide sequence: TGCAGCGTTGCTGGAGGGGGCGCGGGCGAGCAGTACTTC. This gives the protein CSVAGGGAGEQYF. The rearrangement links TRBV29-1 to TRBJ2-7, with a tentative D call TRBD1 (7 bases). The CDR3 is made up of 13 amino acids. Trimming stripped 4 bases from V and 6 bases from J, with 16 bases between. In germline, CDR1 is SQVTM, CDR2 ANQGSEA.

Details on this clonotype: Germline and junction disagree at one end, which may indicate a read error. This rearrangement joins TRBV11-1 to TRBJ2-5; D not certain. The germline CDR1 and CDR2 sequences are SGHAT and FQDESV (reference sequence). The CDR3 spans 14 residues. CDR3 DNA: TGTGCCAACAGCTTAGGCACAGCTAAGACGACCCAGTACTTC. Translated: CANSLGTAKTTQYF.

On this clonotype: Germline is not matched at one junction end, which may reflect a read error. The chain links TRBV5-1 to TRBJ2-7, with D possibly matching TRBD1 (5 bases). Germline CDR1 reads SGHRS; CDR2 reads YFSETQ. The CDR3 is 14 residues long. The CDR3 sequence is CACSSWTPRYEQYF. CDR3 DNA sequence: TGCGCCTGCAGCTCCTGGACACCGCGGTACGAGCAGTACTTC.

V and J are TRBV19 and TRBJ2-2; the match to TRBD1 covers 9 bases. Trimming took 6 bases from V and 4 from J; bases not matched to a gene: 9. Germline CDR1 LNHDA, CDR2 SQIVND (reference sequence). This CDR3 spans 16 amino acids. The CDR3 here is CASRRDRGIFTGELFF. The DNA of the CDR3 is TGTGCCAGTAGAAGAGACAGGGGGATCTTCACCGGGGAGCTGTTTTTT.

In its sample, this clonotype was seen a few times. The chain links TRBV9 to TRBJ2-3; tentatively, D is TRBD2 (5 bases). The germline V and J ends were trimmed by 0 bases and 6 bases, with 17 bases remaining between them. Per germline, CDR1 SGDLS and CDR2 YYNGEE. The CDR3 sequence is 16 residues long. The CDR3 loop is CASSVGTSLRRDTQYF. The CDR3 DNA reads TGTGCCAGCAGCGTAGGTACGTCCCTAAGGAGGGATACGCAGTATTTT.

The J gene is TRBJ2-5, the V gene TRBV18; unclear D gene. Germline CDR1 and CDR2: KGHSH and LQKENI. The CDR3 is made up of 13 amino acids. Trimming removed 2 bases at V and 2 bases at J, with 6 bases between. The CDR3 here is CASSPSWQETQYF. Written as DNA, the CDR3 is TGTGCCAGCTCACCAAGCTGGCAAGAGACCCAGTACTTC.

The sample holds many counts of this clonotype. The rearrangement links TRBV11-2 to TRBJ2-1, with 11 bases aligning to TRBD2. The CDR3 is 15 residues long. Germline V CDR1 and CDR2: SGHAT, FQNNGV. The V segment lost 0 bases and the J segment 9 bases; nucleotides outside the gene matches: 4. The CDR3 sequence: CASSLDSGRASEQFF. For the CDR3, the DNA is TGTGCCAGCAGCTTAGATAGCGGGAGGGCATCTGAGCAGTTCTTC.

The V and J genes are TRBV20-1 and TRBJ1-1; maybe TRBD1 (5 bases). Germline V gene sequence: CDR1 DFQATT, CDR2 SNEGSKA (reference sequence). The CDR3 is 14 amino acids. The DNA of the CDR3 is TGCAGCCAACCGCGAGGGACCATGAACACTGAAGCTTTCTTT. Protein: CSQPRGTMNTEAFF.

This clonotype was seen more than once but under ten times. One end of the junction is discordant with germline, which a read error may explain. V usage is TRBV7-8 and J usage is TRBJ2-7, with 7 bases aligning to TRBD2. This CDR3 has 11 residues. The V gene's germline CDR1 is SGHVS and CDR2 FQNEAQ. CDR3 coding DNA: TGTGCCAGCAGCTTTGGGCGGGAGCCGTACTTC. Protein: CASSFGREPYF.

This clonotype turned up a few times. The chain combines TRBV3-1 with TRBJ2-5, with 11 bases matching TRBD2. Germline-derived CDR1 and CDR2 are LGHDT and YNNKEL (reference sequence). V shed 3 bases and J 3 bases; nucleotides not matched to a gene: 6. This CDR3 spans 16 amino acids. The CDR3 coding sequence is TGTGCCAGCAGCCAGGAACTAGCGGGAGAGGAAGAGACCCAGTACTTC. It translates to CASSQELAGEEETQYF.

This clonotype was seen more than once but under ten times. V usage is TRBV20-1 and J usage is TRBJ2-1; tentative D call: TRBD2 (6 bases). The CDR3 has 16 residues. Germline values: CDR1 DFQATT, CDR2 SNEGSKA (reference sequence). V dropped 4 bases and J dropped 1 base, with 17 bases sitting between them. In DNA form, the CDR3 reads TGCAGTGCTAAAGAAGAATGGGGGGTTTCCTACAATGAGCAGTTCTTC. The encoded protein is CSAKEEWGVSYNEQFF.

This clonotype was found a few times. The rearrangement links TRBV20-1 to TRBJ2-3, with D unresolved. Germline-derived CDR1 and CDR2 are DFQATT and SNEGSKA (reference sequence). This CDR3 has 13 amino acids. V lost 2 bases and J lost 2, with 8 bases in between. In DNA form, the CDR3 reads TGCAGTGCTAGATGGTCGAACACAGATACGCAGTATTTT. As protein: CSARWSNTDTQYF.

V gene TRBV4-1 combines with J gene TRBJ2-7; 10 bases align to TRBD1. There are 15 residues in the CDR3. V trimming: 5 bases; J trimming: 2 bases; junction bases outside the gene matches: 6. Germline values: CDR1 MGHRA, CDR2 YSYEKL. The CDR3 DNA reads TGCGCCAGCAGCATCCCGGGACAGGGGACCTACGAGCAGTACTTC. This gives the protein CASSIPGQGTYEQYF.

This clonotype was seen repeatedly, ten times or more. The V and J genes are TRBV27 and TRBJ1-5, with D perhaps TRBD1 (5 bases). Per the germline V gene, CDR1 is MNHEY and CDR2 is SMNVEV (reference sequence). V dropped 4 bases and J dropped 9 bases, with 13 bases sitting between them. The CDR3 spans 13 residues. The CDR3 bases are TGTGCCAGCAGTTCAAGTGGTAGGGGGCCCCAGCATTTT. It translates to CASSSSGRGPQHF.

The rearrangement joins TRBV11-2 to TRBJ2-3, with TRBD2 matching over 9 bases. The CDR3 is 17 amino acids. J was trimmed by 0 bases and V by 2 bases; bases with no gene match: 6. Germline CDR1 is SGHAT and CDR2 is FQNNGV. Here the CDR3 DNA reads TGTGCCAGCAGCTTATGGCCTAGCGGGGTGAGCACAGATACGCAGTATTTT. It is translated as CASSLWPSGVSTDTQYF. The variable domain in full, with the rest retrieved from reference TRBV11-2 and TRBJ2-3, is EAGVAQSPRYKIIEKRQSVAFWCNPISGHATLYWYQQILGQGPKLLIQFQNNGVVDDSQLPKDRFSAERLKGVDSTLKIQPAKLEDSAVYLCASSLWPSGVSTDTQYFGPGTRLTVL.

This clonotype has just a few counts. The CDR3 protein is CAAGTSGKTSTDTQYF. The CDR3, as DNA: TGTGCCGCGGGGACTAGCGGGAAAACTAGCACAGATACGCAGTATTTT. The gene calls are TRBV6-2 or TRBV6-3 and TRBJ2-3, with 13 bases fitting TRBD2. The germline CDR1 and CDR2 sequences are MNHEY and SVGEGT. V dropped 11 bases and J dropped 0; count of bases not matched to a gene: 8. The CDR3 is 16 amino acids.

The CDR3 spells CASSLRLATPQHF. The CDR3 DNA is TGTGCCAGCAGTTTGAGGCTGGCGACGCCCCAGCATTTT. The chain links TRBV12-3 or TRBV12-4 to TRBJ1-5; the D is unclear. This CDR3 has 13 residues. Trimming left V 3 bases short and J 9 bases short, with 12 bases between.

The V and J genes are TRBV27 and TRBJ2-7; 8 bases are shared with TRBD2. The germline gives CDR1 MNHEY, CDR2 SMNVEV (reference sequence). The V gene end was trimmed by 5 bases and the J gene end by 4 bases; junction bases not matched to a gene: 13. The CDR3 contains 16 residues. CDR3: CASSPAAGDVSYEQYF. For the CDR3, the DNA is TGTGCCAGCAGTCCCGCAGCGGGAGATGTCTCATACGAGCAGTACTTC.

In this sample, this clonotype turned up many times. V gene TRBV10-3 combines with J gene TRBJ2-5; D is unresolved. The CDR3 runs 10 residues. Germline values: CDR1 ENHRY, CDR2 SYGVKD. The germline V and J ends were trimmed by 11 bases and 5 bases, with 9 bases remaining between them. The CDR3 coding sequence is TGTGCCTCGGGCGTTGAGACCCAGTACTTC. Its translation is CASGVETQYF.